This TCR beta chain is from a study of shared clonotypes between healthy human individuals. Regarding this clone: In the same sample, other DNA sequences code for this CDR3.

Germline V gene lookup returns CDR1 LNHDA and CDR2 SQIVND (reference sequence). CDR3 size: 13 residues. Trimming removed 6 bases from V and 3 bases from J, with 9 bases in between. The method was immunoSEQ multiplex PCR; TCRdb's version includes in-frame clones alone and lacks a portion of them. Of over 2 million clones listed, about nine tenths are singletons. CD4+ cell separation produced CD45RA+ naive and CD45RA-negative memory subsets. The receptor was isolated from a man between 18 and 35 years old in good health. Some clones in this sample may be carry-over from other donors' samples. The genes are TRBV19 and TRBJ2-1; D call uncertain. Sequences were obtained from naive CD4+ T cells from PBMCs. Sample subset: CD45RA+ positively selected. The CDR3 nucleotides read TGTGCCAGTAGCCTTGGAAGCTACAATGAGCAGTTCTTC. Translating it yields CASSLGSYNEQFF.